These 30 T cell receptor beta chains share one sample of origin, sequenced in a study of cytomegalovirus exposure and HLA in healthy donors. The PCR employed 60 Vbeta primers together with 13 Jbeta primers. Repertoires were generated with immunoSEQ multiplex PCR, while TCRdb's copy carries only in-frame clones and drops some. The data hold more than 55,000 clones, with 74% observed a single time. Sequencing was carried out using PBMCs. The receptors come from a woman aged 55-70 years in good health and CMV-seropositive.

This chain joins TRBV12-5 and TRBJ1-1; D may be TRBD1 (5 bases). V was clipped by 6 bases and J by 1 base, with 12 bases between them. Germline values: CDR1 LGHNT, CDR2 FRNRAP. The CDR3 is 14 amino acids. DNA for the CDR3: TGTGCTAGTGGAAAGGGGTCGGAGAACACTGAAGCTTTCTTT. This translates into CASGKGSENTEAFF.

This chain uses TRBV5-4 with TRBJ2-7; possibly TRBD1 for D (6 bases). Looked up from germline, CDR1 is SGHNT and CDR2 is YYREEE (reference sequence). The CDR3 runs to 11 residues. The V gene lost 4 bases and the J gene lost 9 bases, with 11 bases spanning the gap. CDR3 in DNA: TGTGCCAGCAGCACAGGACAGACGCAGTACTTC. Residues: CASSTGQTQYF.

The rearrangement links TRBV6-5 to TRBJ2-6, with 9 bases fitting TRBD1. Germline CDR1 is MNHEY and CDR2 is SVGAGI. The ends lost 2 bases at V and 1 base at J; junction bases unmatched: 0. The CDR3 consists of 16 residues. For the CDR3, the DNA is TGTGCCAGCAGTTACGGGACAGGGTCTGGGGCCAACGTCCTGACTTTC. This gives the protein CASSYGTGSGANVLTF.

The count of this clone is one. The rearrangement links TRBV7-8 to TRBJ1-2, with D unclear. V lost 6 bases and J lost 5, with 13 bases in between. The CDR3 is 13 amino acids. CDR1 SGHVS and CDR2 FQNEAQ come from the germline V gene. Here the CDR3 DNA reads TGTGCCAGCAGTCAACCCGGGGTTTATGGCTACACCTTC. Translation: CASSQPGVYGYTF.

The J gene is TRBJ1-2, the V gene TRBV2; 9 bases match TRBD1. Germline CDR1 SNHLY, CDR2 FYNNEI. The length of the CDR3 is 14 residues. J lost 2 bases, V lost 6 bases, and 4 bases had no gene match. The CDR3 sequence is CASSDRGSNYGYTF. The CDR3 region has the DNA TGTGCCAGCAGCGACAGGGGGAGCAACTATGGCTACACCTTC.

The rearrangement links TRBV28 to TRBJ2-7; D unclear. V was trimmed by 5 bases and J by 4 bases, leaving 6 bases between them. Germline V lookup: CDR1 MDHEN, CDR2 SYDVKM. The CDR3 length is 11 residues. CDR3 loop: CASSERYEQYF. The CDR3 DNA reads as TGTGCCAGCAGTGAACGGTACGAGCAGTACTTC.

The chain uses TRBV11-3 and TRBJ2-2, with D possibly matching TRBD2 (5 bases). Germline CDR1 reads SGHNT; CDR2 reads YENEEA. This CDR3 has 14 amino acids. The germline V and J ends were trimmed by 1 base and 5 bases, with 8 bases remaining between them. CDR3 sequence (DNA): TGTGCCAGCAGCTTAGGCGGGCAAACCGGGGAGCTGTTTTTT. This encodes CASSLGGQTGELFF.

The chain has TRBV5-1 and TRBJ2-1; 8 nucleotides match TRBD1. The CDR3 is made up of 15 amino acids. The V and J ends lost 0 bases and 9 bases, in that order; junction bases with no gene match: 8. Looked up from germline, CDR1 is SGHRS and CDR2 is YFSETQ. DNA of the CDR3: TGCGCCAGCAGCTTGGCCCTCGGACAGGGTGTTGAGCAGTTCTTC. This encodes CASSLALGQGVEQFF.

This clone was recorded once. The chain joins TRBV6-1 to TRBJ1-5; 9 bases line up with TRBD1. V lost 2 bases to trimming and J lost 2 bases; unmatched junction nucleotides: 10. The CDR3 spans 18 residues. From germline, CDR1 is MNHNS and CDR2 SASEGT. The CDR3 nucleotides read TGTGCCAGCAGTGAAATTTGGACAGGGGTTAGTGGCAATCAGCCCCAGCATTTT. Translation gives CASSEIWTGVSGNQPQHF.

The V gene is TRBV4-1, the J gene TRBJ2-5; D is unresolved. The CDR3 length is 14 residues. Deletions cut 1 base from V and 3 bases from J, with 9 bases between. Per the germline V gene, CDR1 is MGHRA and CDR2 is YSYEKL. The CDR3 loop reads CASSQGSRKETQYF. For the CDR3, the DNA is TGCGCCAGCAGCCAAGGATCCAGGAAAGAGACCCAGTACTTC.

Remarks on this clone: One end of the junction varies from germline; a read error may be responsible. The rearrangement links TRBV7-7 to TRBJ2-3, with 8 positions matching TRBD2. This CDR3 spans 15 amino acids. Germline CDR1 reads SSHAT; CDR2 reads FNYEAQ (reference sequence). The CDR3 here is CASSLAGLDSDTQYF. CDR3 coding DNA: TGTGCTAGCAGCTTAGCGGGACTAGATTCAGATACGCAGTATTTT. Combining the CDR3 with reference TRBV7-7 and TRBJ2-3 gives the whole variable domain GAGVSQSPRYKVTKRGQDVTLRCDPISSHATLYWYQQALGQGPEFLTYFNYEAQPDKSGLPSDRFSAERPEGSISTLTIQRTEQRDSAMYRCASSLAGLDSDTQYFGPGTRLTVL.

Written as DNA, the CDR3 is TGTGCCAGCAGCTTGGGGGGGCTACAGCCCCAGCATTTT. Translated, it gives CASSLGGLQPQHF. The rearrangement joins TRBV5-5 to TRBJ1-5, with D maybe TRBD1 (6 bases). The CDR3 covers 13 residues. Germline V gene lookup returns CDR1 SGHKS and CDR2 YYEKEE (reference sequence). V lost 0 bases and J lost 7, with 8 bases in between. The full variable domain, with the rest looked up from reference TRBV5-5 and TRBJ1-5, is DAGVTQSPTHLIKTRGQQVTLRCSPISGHKSVSWYQQVLGQGPQFIFQYYEKEERGRGNFPDRFSARQFPNYSSELNVNALLLGDSALYLCASSLGGLQPQHFGDGTRLSIL.

The rearrangement links TRBV19 to TRBJ1-4; 9 bases fit TRBD1. With V trimmed by 7 bases and J by 6 bases, 12 bases remained unmatched. The CDR3 totals 16 residues. Germline lookup yields CDR1 LNHDA and CDR2 SQIVND (reference sequence). CDR3 sequence (DNA): TGTGCCAGTAAATTAAGTGTGGGACAGGGCTATGAAAAACTGTTTTTT. Encoded protein: CASKLSVGQGYEKLFF.

The V gene is TRBV6-1, the J gene TRBJ1-5, with a tentative D call TRBD1 (6 bases). The CDR3 consists of 15 residues. Germline V gene data show CDR1 as MNHNS and CDR2 as SASEGT. V lost 8 bases and J 2 bases, leaving 16 bases between the germline ends. Here the CDR3 reads CASQVGGEGNQPQHF. CDR3 DNA sequence: TGTGCCAGCCAAGTAGGGGGAGAGGGCAATCAGCCCCAGCATTTT.

The chain employs TRBV7-8 and TRBJ2-5, with TRBD2 matching over 7 bases. After removal of 3 bases from V and 2 bases from J, the junction contained 9 bases not matched to a gene. Germline values: CDR1 SGHVS, CDR2 FQNEAQ. CDR3 size: 16 residues. This CDR3 reads CASSFGLAAAQETQYF. Written as DNA, the CDR3 is TGTGCCAGCAGCTTTGGGCTAGCGGCCGCTCAAGAGACCCAGTACTTC.

V usage is TRBV2 and J usage is TRBJ2-3; 11 positions match TRBD2. Germline V CDR1 and CDR2: SNHLY, FYNNEI. With 6 bases clipped from V and 0 bases from J, the junction kept 2 bases outside the gene matches. The CDR3 runs to 15 residues. The CDR3 here is CASSVAGGSTDTQYF. The DNA of the CDR3 is TGTGCCAGCAGCGTAGCGGGGGGGAGCACAGATACGCAGTATTTT. Full variable domain (outside the CDR3, taken from reference TRBV2 and TRBJ2-3): EPEVTQTPSHQVTQMGQEVILRCVPISNHLYFYWYRQILGQKVEFLVSFYNNEISEKSEIFDDQFSVERPDGSNFTLKIRSTKLEDSAMYFCASSVAGGSTDTQYFGPGTRLTVL.

The chain combines TRBV18 with TRBJ2-7, with D perhaps matching TRBD1 (6 bases). The CDR3 has 14 amino acids. CDR1 KGHSH and CDR2 LQKENI come from the germline V gene. V lost 3 bases to trimming and J lost 2 bases, with 11 bases between them. CDR3 protein: CASSPGHKAYEQYF. CDR3 DNA sequence: TGTGCCAGCTCACCGGGACACAAGGCCTACGAGCAGTACTTC.

The V and J genes are TRBV7-2 and TRBJ2-4; 7 bases map to TRBD1. The CDR3 totals 14 residues. Looked up from germline, CDR1 is SGHTA and CDR2 is FQGNSA. V trimming: 3 bases; J trimming: 15 bases; junction bases outside the gene matches: 14. CDR3 residues: CASSLETGQAFLYF. CDR3 nucleotides: TGTGCCAGCAGCTTGGAGACAGGGCAGGCCTTTCTGTACTTC.

The chain carries TRBV9 and TRBJ1-1, with a weak D call TRBD1 (5 bases). Looked up from germline, CDR1 is SGDLS and CDR2 is YYNGEE. The CDR3 runs to 16 residues. V gave up 3 bases and J gave up 2 bases, with 17 bases separating them. CDR3 sequence: CASSGSFAQGNTEAFF. CDR3 DNA: TGTGCCAGCAGCGGCTCCTTTGCTCAGGGTAACACTGAAGCTTTCTTT.

The chain joins TRBV15 to TRBJ2-1; D might be TRBD2 (6 bases). This CDR3 region has 16 residues. The V gene's germline CDR1 is LNHNV and CDR2 YYDKDF (reference sequence). Trimming cost V 3 bases and J 9 bases, with 21 bases left between them. The CDR3 nucleotides read TGTGCCACCAGCAGTGTCGGGGCTAGCGTGGGGACTGAGCAGTTCTTC. It translates to CATSSVGASVGTEQFF.

This rearrangement joins TRBV6-1 to TRBJ1-1; D not certain. The CDR3 is 11 residues long. Germline V lookup: CDR1 MNHNS, CDR2 SASEGT. With 8 bases removed from V and 11 bases from J, the gap between germline ends came to 15 bases. In DNA form, the CDR3 reads TGTGCCAGCGAGCTTCAGGTTAAGGCTTTCTTT. Its translation is CASELQVKAFF.

This chain joins TRBV29-1 and TRBJ1-5; 8 bases are a match to TRBD1. The CDR3 is 13 residues long. The V gene's germline CDR1 is SQVTM and CDR2 ANQGSEA. The junction had 5 bases not matched to a gene; V was cut back by 4 bases and J by 6 bases. This CDR3 is CSVGQGLTQPQHF. DNA for the CDR3: TGCAGCGTTGGACAGGGGCTAACTCAGCCCCAGCATTTT.

This clone was picked up a small number of times. The chain carries TRBV5-1 and TRBJ2-6, with D possibly being TRBD1 (6 bases). CDR1 and CDR2 from the germline V gene are SGHRS and YFSETQ. This CDR3 contains 20 residues. Trimming cost V 0 bases and J 0 bases, with 19 bases left between them. This chain's CDR3 is CASSLDDYRVDRSGANVLTF. The CDR3 nucleotides are TGCGCCAGCAGCTTGGACGACTACAGGGTTGATCGCTCTGGGGCCAACGTCCTGACTTTC.

The rearrangement uses TRBV9 and TRBJ1-5; D gene ambiguous. This CDR3 is 14 amino acids long. CDR1 and CDR2 from the germline V gene are SGDLS and YYNGEE. V was cut by 4 bases and J by 0 bases, with 8 bases left in between. CDR3 amino acids: CASSPRDSNQPQHF. CDR3 bases: TGTGCCAGCAGCCCCCGGGATAGCAATCAGCCCCAGCATTTT.

This chain connects TRBV5-1 to TRBJ2-1; D is unclear. The CDR3 totals 17 residues. Germline CDR1 is SGHRS and CDR2 is YFSETQ. Trimming took off 2 bases at V and 0 bases at J, with 15 bases between the two ends. The CDR3 here is CASSFTNQVLSYNEQFF. Written as DNA, the CDR3 is TGCGCCAGCAGCTTCACGAACCAGGTTCTCTCCTACAATGAGCAGTTCTTC.

Comment on this clone: Lacking the conserved final phenylalanine or tryptophan, this CDR3 likely reflects a read error. This chain connects TRBV30 to TRBJ1-5; D is ambiguous. Per the germline V gene, CDR1 is GTSNPN and CDR2 is SVGIG (reference sequence). The CDR3 has 13 residues. The V end was cut by 5 bases, the J end by 3 bases, with 11 bases between. The CDR3 region has the DNA TGTGCCTGGGGGGTCTGGGACAATCAGCCCCAGCATGTT. Translation: CAWGVWDNQPQHV.

This chain joins TRBV12-5 and TRBJ1-5; TRBD1 matches at 7 bases. The V gene's germline CDR1 is LGHNT and CDR2 FRNRAP. V lost 3 bases to trimming and J lost 2 bases; unmatched junction nucleotides: 7. The CDR3 extends over 16 amino acids. The CDR3 DNA reads TGTGCTAGTGGTTTCCTTCTGCAGGGGGGCAATCAGCCCCAGCATTTT. Translating it yields CASGFLLQGGNQPQHF. Based on the CDR3 plus reference TRBV12-5 and TRBJ1-5, the full variable domain is DARVTQTPRHKVTEMGQEVTMRCQPILGHNTVFWYRQTMMQGLELLAYFRNRAPLDDSGMPKDRFSAEMPDATLATLKIQPSEPRDSAVYFCASGFLLQGGNQPQHFGDGTRLSIL.

This clone was seen more than once but under ten times. The CDR3 spells CASSPSPQETGGYTF. In nucleotides, the CDR3 is TGCGCCAGCAGCCCCTCCCCTCAGGAAACGGGAGGCTACACCTTC. The rearrangement joins TRBV4-1 to TRBJ1-2, with unresolved D. This CDR3 has 15 amino acids. Germline-derived CDR1 and CDR2 are MGHRA and YSYEKL. The V gene lost 4 bases and the J gene lost 8 bases, with 20 bases spanning the gap.

The V gene is TRBV5-4, the J gene TRBJ2-3, with 8 bases fitting TRBD2. Germline V gives CDR1 SGHNT, CDR2 YYREEE (reference sequence). CDR3 length equals 16 residues. The V and J ends lost 3 bases and 3 bases, in that order; junction bases with no gene match: 9. The CDR3: CASSSIPGGVTDTQYF. CDR3 nucleotides: TGTGCCAGCAGCTCTATTCCGGGAGGGGTGACAGATACGCAGTATTTT.

The gene calls are TRBV18 and TRBJ1-3; TRBD1 matches 7 bases. The CDR3 sequence is 15 residues long. The germline gives CDR1 KGHSH, CDR2 LQKENI. V gave up 1 base and J gave up 3 bases; unmatched junction bases: 3. The CDR3 loop reads CASSPQGANGNTIYF. The CDR3 region has the DNA TGTGCCAGCTCACCACAGGGGGCAAATGGAAACACCATATATTTT.